Included here is one TCR beta chain sequence, with context. The antigen remains unidentified. Other DNA sequences of this sample code for an identical CDR3. This entry comes from a study of early stage breast cancer tumors. Study-level points and caveats: Functional markers like CD4, CD8 and FOXP3 were missed in bulk sequencing.

Some clones are missing from TCRdb's copy, which holds only in-frame ones; the method was immunoSEQ multiplex PCR. The sample includes roughly 30,000 clones, 80% of them seen just once. V lost 0 bases and J 0 bases, leaving 6 bases between the germline ends. Germline V gives CDR1 SGHRS, CDR2 YFSETQ. The CDR3 consists of 14 residues. Sequencing input: blood. This sequence joins TRBV5-1 and TRBJ1-2, with D hard to call. The sequence derives from a person aged 60 to 70 with breast cancer. The CDR3 DNA is TGCGCCAGCAGCTTGGGCGGTTCTAACTATGGCTACACCTTC. This encodes CASSLGGSNYGYTF.